This T cell receptor (beta chain) is drawn from a study of cytomegalovirus exposure and HLA in healthy donors. Study-wide results and caveats: The listing of 150 or so TCR beta chains classed them as cytomegalovirus-associated.

PCR primers comprised 60 Vbeta and 13 Jbeta primers. Assay: immunoSEQ multiplex PCR; the TCRdb copy retains only in-frame clones and omits some. Here the sample spans about 140,000 clones, roughly 78% being singletons. Trimming took 0 bases from V and 6 from J, leaving 7 bases between them. Germline CDR1 is SGHRS and CDR2 is YFSETQ. The CDR3 has 13 amino acids. There are a few counts of this clone. Antigen specificity is unknown. Sample: PBMCs. The chain recombines TRBV5-1 with TRBJ2-1; a weak D match, TRBD1 (6 bases). This sequence originates from a man aged 45-65 years in good health and CMV-seropositive. This CDR3 is CASSLDRVNEQFF. The CDR3 DNA sequence: TGCGCCAGCAGCTTGGACAGGGTCAATGAGCAGTTCTTC.